Each of the 9 T cell receptor beta chains below was sequenced from the same sample in a study of cytomegalovirus exposure and HLA in healthy donors. Amplification used 60 Vbeta primers and 13 Jbeta primers. Method: immunoSEQ multiplex PCR; TCRdb's copy keeps in-frame clones and lacks some. The profile shows 130,000 to 150,000 clones, roughly 80% of them singletons. Material: PBMCs. The origin of the receptors is a man aged 40-50 years in good health and CMV-seropositive.

V usage is TRBV10-3 and J usage is TRBJ2-7, with 9 bases lining up with TRBD2. From germline, CDR1 is ENHRY and CDR2 SYGVKD. The CDR3 has 20 amino acids. Trimming removed 2 bases from V and 3 bases from J; junction bases left unmatched: 20. CDR3 amino acids: CAISEPPGAGGPRPYYEQYF. For the CDR3, the DNA is TGTGCCATCAGTGAGCCCCCGGGAGCGGGAGGTCCCCGACCGTACTACGAGCAGTACTTC.

This clone was observed a few times. The rearrangement uses TRBV5-1 and TRBJ1-2; a weak D match, TRBD1 (5 bases). In germline, CDR1 is SGHRS, CDR2 YFSETQ. CDR3 size: 16 residues. V lost 4 bases, J lost 0 bases, and 16 bases lay in between. Here the CDR3 DNA reads TGCGCCAGCAGCCCCGGACATATCCTCCCTAACTATGGCTACACCTTC. It yields the protein CASSPGHILPNYGYTF.

The chain links TRBV18 to TRBJ1-1, with D unclear. V gave up 5 bases and J gave up 2 bases, with 9 bases separating them. This CDR3 comprises 13 residues. Germline values: CDR1 KGHSH, CDR2 LQKENI. The CDR3 bases are TGTGCCAGCTCAACCGACACCAACACTGAAGCTTTCTTT. Its protein is CASSTDTNTEAFF.

The chain combines TRBV7-9 with TRBJ2-4; D gene unclear. V was pared by 5 bases and J by 7 bases, with 18 bases between. The V gene's germline CDR1 is SEHNR and CDR2 FQNEAQ (reference sequence). The CDR3 runs to 15 residues. Written as DNA, the CDR3 is TGTGCCAGCAGCCCTCCGGGTATGGGTATGAACATTCAGTACTTC. This sequence encodes CASSPPGMGMNIQYF.

The rearrangement joins TRBV28 to TRBJ1-1; D is perhaps TRBD1 (6 bases). V lost 6 bases and J lost 4, with 15 bases in between. This CDR3 contains 14 residues. The germline CDR1 and CDR2 sequences are MDHEN and SYDVKM. The chain's CDR3 is CASRSLLGGTEAFF. Written as DNA, the CDR3 is TGTGCCAGCAGGTCCCTCCTAGGGGGCACTGAAGCTTTCTTT.

This chain uses TRBV28 with TRBJ1-1, with D uncertain. The CDR3 runs to 11 residues. Trimming pared 6 bases from V and 5 bases from J, leaving 7 bases between. Per the germline V gene, CDR1 is MDHEN and CDR2 is SYDVKM. DNA for the CDR3: TGTGCCAGCAGCCCCAGGACTGAAGCTTTCTTT. Its protein product is CASSPRTEAFF.

The rearrangement joins TRBV29-1 to TRBJ2-5, with a tentative D call TRBD2 (5 bases). From germline, CDR1 is SQVTM and CDR2 ANQGSEA. This CDR3 is 12 amino acids long. Trimming stripped 0 bases from V and 6 bases from J, with 8 bases between. The CDR3 region is CSVEEVGKTQYF. As DNA, the CDR3 is TGCAGCGTTGAAGAGGTCGGGAAGACCCAGTACTTC. Supplemented by reference TRBV29-1 and TRBJ2-5, the full variable domain reads SAVISQKPSRDICQRGTSLTIQCQVDSQVTMMFWYRQQPGQSLTLIATANQGSEATYESGFVIDKFPISRPNLTFSTLTVSNMSPEDSSIYLCSVEEVGKTQYFGPGTRLLVL.

The chain links TRBV5-1 to TRBJ2-3; TRBD2 matches 12 bases. The ends lost 4 bases at V and 4 bases at J; junction bases unmatched: 7. This CDR3 spans 16 amino acids. Germline lookup yields CDR1 SGHRS and CDR2 YFSETQ. Here the CDR3 reads CASSPDLAGGPDTQYF. The CDR3 nucleotides read TGCGCCAGCAGCCCGGACCTAGCGGGAGGGCCAGATACGCAGTATTTT. The variable domain in full, completed from reference TRBV5-1 and TRBJ2-3, reads KAGVTQTPRYLIKTRGQQVTLSCSPISGHRSVSWYQQTPGQGLQFLFEYFSETQRNKGNFPGRFSGRQFSNSRSEMNVSTLELGDSALYLCASSPDLAGGPDTQYFGPGTRLTVL.

The chain joins TRBV6-5 to TRBJ2-2; TRBD2 might be the D (5 bases). Germline CDR1 is MNHEY and CDR2 is SVGAGI. The CDR3 consists of 14 residues. V was cut by 6 bases and J by 7 bases, with 15 bases left in between. CDR3 DNA sequence: TGTGCCAGCAGCCCCGTTCCGGCGGGCGGGGAGCTGTTTTTT. Its protein product is CASSPVPAGGELFF.